Detailed here is one T cell receptor beta chain. Its antigen specificity is not known. There are no base qualities to consult, and no much larger clone falls within one base. The CDR3 holds 13 amino acids from the cysteine to the phenylalanine. The entry retains the CDR3 DNA only, 39 bases that are in frame from base 1. Trimming takes 6 bases from V and 9 bases from J, and the germline ends sit 15 bases apart. Sequencing took place on an Illumina HiSeq 1500. TCRdb reprocessing: public reads trimmed at Q25 with fastp, clones called with MiXCR, in-frame beta chains kept. Rows are unified per CDR3 protein, each entry keeping the most common DNA and genes. In this sample the table shows around 740,000 distinct CDR3 sequences, approximately 34% of which occur a single time. The ten largest clones capture about 2.8% of the sample. The sample is drawn from a study of T cell repertoires in cytomegalovirus infection (dated by TCRdb to about 2019). Background for the entire study: Because public TCR beta signatures pointed to carriage of CMV infection together with the matching HLA type, the HLA type of each donor mattered for the analysis.

The paper's findings and limits, for the study overall: In the ex vivo response, HLA-C-restricted CMV-specific TCR beta clonotypes were dominant, and in two of eight donors the single most frequent clonotype came from this HLA-C-restricted group. Carriers of CMV infection plus the relevant HLA type were discriminated by the cumulative frequency of public TCR beta family members in the study cohort and in an independent roughly 340-donor cohort.

Sequencing was carried out using PBMCs. This clonotype was obtained from a human donor in good health (CMV status not recorded). Some clones in this sample may be carry-over from other donors' samples. The chain links TRBV12-3 or TRBV12-4 with TRBJ2-1, with no D gene named confidently. In nucleotides, the sequence is TGTGCCAGCAGCCGTGACCCCCCTGGTGAGCAGTTCTTC. Its translation is CASSRDPPGEQFF.